This T cell receptor (beta chain) was captured by sequencing in a study of shared T cell receptors in the human thymus (dated by TCRdb to about 2021). For context, the study as a whole: The study examined how self-reactive, shared T-cell receptor alpha chains are generated in the human thymus.

Receptors were amplified or captured by the immunoSEQ multiplex PCR assay. The table comes from immuneACCESS by way of TCRdb, which keeps in-frame sequences with V and J called. Part of the clones is missing from these tables; in studies checked, under half for an unresolved V gene and the rest for unknown reasons. The sample has 640,000 or so clones on record, about 90% of them singletons. Clones ranked in the top ten supply 0.0094% of the sample. In its sample, this clone was seen a few times. The target of this receptor is not known. Per-nucleotide qualities are absent, and no much larger clonotype sits a single base away. The CDR3 contains 14 residues, cysteine and phenylalanine counted. Here the CDR3 DNA is all that survives: 42 bases in frame from base 1. The germline V gene supplies CDR1 MNHNS and CDR2 SASEGT. V is pruned by 6 bases and J by 6 bases, leaving 8 bases of the junction without a gene match.

These data were also reused for a study on human thymus T cells. The second paper states: Immunologically healthy infants undergoing open corrective cardiac surgery for congenital heart defects in Finland were used as donors. Thymus tissue was collected as surgical resects that were removed during corrective cardiac surgery. Usage of V and J gene segments appeared to be biased in both the thymic and the peripheral blood repertoires. According to the related research, thymic TCR repertoires were highly overlapping among unrelated individuals. TCR alpha and beta repertoires from roughly 8 infant thymus samples and a few related peripheral blood samples were characterized in the study. Donor ages ranging from about 7 to 244 days were recorded, and several male and a couple of female infants were included in the cohort. Thymocytes were released mechanically from tissue and stored at -70 °C as pellets of about 9.5-32 million cells. A QIAsymphony instrument was used to extract genomic DNA from the frozen cell pellets. TCRB and TCRAD loci were amplified from a standardized quantity of quality-controlled genomic DNA using the immunoSEQ multiplex PCR assay. Amplicons spanned the V(D)J region at a length sufficient to cover the CDR3 and identify V and J genes. The amplicons were sequenced on an Illumina platform via the commercial immunoSEQ service. Primer bias and sequencing errors were corrected using previously described methods, and TCRAD and TCRB definitions followed the IMGT database. The repertoires were analysed using immunoSEQ Analyzer 3.0 and VDJTools for basic statistics, V/J segment usage, diversity estimates, rarefaction and pairwise overlap. Chao1, ChaoE, Efron-Thisted, Shannon and inverse Simpson indices were used to estimate diversity, which was also estimated on datasets down-sampled to the smallest sample. Repertoire overlap used strict matching of CDR3 nucleotide sequence, V gene and J gene, with Jaccard-based multidimensional scaling clustering. On average, roughly 850,000 unique TCRB clonotypes were obtained from thymus samples, compared with 75,000 to 90,000 from blood samples.

Source material: thymocytes. This chain joins TRBV6-1 to TRBJ1-5, and TRBD1 matches 7 of the central bases. The receptor's source is a boy less than two years old with a congenital heart defect. Donor details come from another sample of the same person, matched by shared clones. At the DNA level, the sequence is TGTGCCAGCAGGACGACAGGGTCGGGTCAGCCCCAGCATTTT. This sequence encodes CASRTTGSGQPQHF.